A selection of T cell receptor beta chains follows, all from one sample in a study of cytomegalovirus exposure and HLA in healthy donors. TCRdb's copy holds only in-frame clones and misses some; the assay was immunoSEQ multiplex PCR. Of over 150,000 clones in the sample, around 79% were seen once. The source material was PBMCs. The receptors here all came from a male donor in good health and CMV-seropositive. Both conserved end residues are part of each CDR3. A D gene is named only where the DNA matches it firmly. Clone sizes are given selectively: once, few, many, or a class where the clone is expanded.

size: few
D: TRBD2
J: TRBJ2-7
V: TRBV6-5
length: 12
CDR3: CASSAGGREQYF
DNA: TGTGCCAGCAGTGCCGGGGGGAGGGAGCAGTACTTC

size: -
D: -
J: TRBJ1-1
V: TRBV6-5
length: 13
CDR3: CASTGSLEKRAFF
DNA: TGTGCCAGCACCGGGTCCCTGGAGAAAAGAGCTTTCTTT

size: -
D: -
J: TRBJ2-3
V: TRBV7-6
length: 14
CDR3: CASSLASSRDTQYF
DNA: TGTGCCAGCAGCCTGGCTAGCAGTAGGGATACGCAGTATTTT

size: -
D: TRBD1
J: TRBJ1-2
V: TRBV5-8
length: 16
CDR3: CASSLWQGEANYGYTF
DNA: TGTGCCAGCAGCTTGTGGCAGGGGGAAGCTAACTATGGCTACACCTTC

size: -
D: -
J: TRBJ1-6
V: TRBV30
length: 14
CDR3: CAWSPSSYNSPLHF
DNA: TGTGCCTGGAGTCCGAGCTCCTATAATTCACCCCTCCACTTT

size: -
D: -
J: TRBJ1-1
V: TRBV7-9
length: 14
CDR3: CASSFATVDTEAFF
DNA: TGTGCCAGCAGCTTCGCGACTGTGGACACTGAAGCTTTCTTT

size: -
D: TRBD2
J: TRBJ2-3
V: TRBV15
length: 15
CDR3: CATSRDLLAGNTQYF
DNA: TGTGCCACCAGCAGAGATCTTCTAGCGGGCAATACGCAGTATTTT

size: -
D: TRBD2
J: TRBJ2-2
V: TRBV7-9
length: 15
CDR3: CASRAGGTNTGELFF
DNA: TGTGCCAGCCGGGCGGGGGGAACGAACACCGGGGAGCTGTTTTTT

size: -
D: -
J: TRBJ1-2
V: TRBV15
length: 16
CDR3: CATSRPNAGGWGGYTF
DNA: TGTGCCACCAGCAGACCCAACGCGGGAGGGTGGGGAGGCTACACCTTC

size: -
D: TRBD2
J: TRBJ2-3
V: TRBV7-9
length: 17
CDR3: CASSPRRLAGGTDTQYF
DNA: TGTGCCAGCAGCCCACGAAGGCTAGCGGGGGGCACAGATACGCAGTATTTT

size: -
D: -
J: TRBJ1-1
V: TRBV6-5
length: 13
CDR3: CASSPGRWPEAFF
DNA: TGTGCCAGCAGTCCCGGGAGGTGGCCTGAAGCTTTCTTT

size: -
D: -
J: TRBJ1-1
V: TRBV28
length: 16
CDR3: CASSSYRVVRITEAFF
DNA: TGTGCCAGCAGTTCCTACAGGGTAGTGAGGATCACTGAAGCTTTCTTT

size: -
D: -
J: TRBJ2-7
V: TRBV27
length: 15
CDR3: CASSMGPGVSYEQYF
DNA: TGTGCCAGCAGTATGGGGCCTGGTGTTTCCTACGAGCAGTACTTC

size: -
D: -
J: TRBJ1-2
V: TRBV5-6
length: 13
CDR3: CASSLGQIYGYTF
DNA: TGTGCCAGCAGCTTGGGACAGATCTATGGCTACACCTTC

size: -
D: -
J: TRBJ1-3
V: TRBV19
length: 14
CDR3: CASSKRGTGNTIYF
DNA: TGTGCCAGTAGTAAACGGGGAACTGGAAACACCATATATTTT

size: -
D: TRBD2
J: TRBJ2-5
V: TRBV18
length: 14
CDR3: CASSTWRGQETQYF
DNA: TGTGCCAGCTCGACTTGGCGGGGGCAAGAGACCCAGTACTTC

size: -
D: TRBD2
J: TRBJ2-4
V: TRBV5-4
length: 14
CDR3: CASSYSGLGNIQYF
DNA: TGTGCCAGCAGCTACTCGGGACTAGGGAACATTCAGTACTTC

size: -
D: TRBD2
J: TRBJ2-2
V: TRBV7-9
length: 18
CDR3: CASSLARLAGTNTGELFF
DNA: TGTGCCAGCAGCTTAGCCCGACTAGCGGGGACCAACACCGGGGAGCTGTTTTTT

size: -
D: TRBD2
J: TRBJ2-5
V: TRBV4-1
length: 16
CDR3: CASSQERLAGGDEQYF
DNA: TGCGCCAGCAGCCAAGAACGGCTCGCGGGGGGAGATGAGCAGTACTTC

size: -
D: -
J: TRBJ1-1
V: TRBV5-1
length: 16
CDR3: CASSFARGAMNTEAFF
DNA: TGCGCCAGCAGCTTCGCCCGGGGGGCCATGAACACTGAAGCTTTCTTT

size: -
D: -
J: TRBJ1-4
V: TRBV7-8
length: 16
CDR3: CASSLSRIGDNEKLFF
DNA: TGTGCCAGCAGCTTAAGTCGGATAGGGGATAATGAAAAACTGTTTTTT

size: -
D: TRBD1
J: TRBJ2-5
V: TRBV30
length: 15
CDR3: CAWSQDRDFWETQYF
DNA: TGTGCCTGGAGCCAGGACAGGGATTTTTGGGAGACCCAGTACTTC

size: -
D: TRBD1
J: TRBJ2-1
V: TRBV11-3
length: 17
CDR3: CASSPSPGQGTYNEQFF
DNA: TGTGCCAGCAGCCCTTCTCCAGGACAGGGGACCTACAATGAGCAGTTCTTC

size: -
D: -
J: TRBJ2-5
V: TRBV5-4
length: 12
CDR3: CASSFLQETQYF
DNA: TGTGCCAGCAGCTTCCTTCAAGAGACCCAGTACTTC

size: -
D: -
J: TRBJ1-4
V: TRBV7-9
length: 13
CDR3: CASSLLHNEKLFF
DNA: TGTGCCAGCAGCCTACTGCATAATGAAAAACTGTTTTTT

size: -
D: TRBD1
J: TRBJ1-1
V: TRBV5-1
length: 15
CDR3: CASSLRTGAGTEAFF
DNA: TGCGCCAGCAGCCTTCGGACAGGGGCGGGCACTGAAGCTTTCTTT

size: -
D: -
J: TRBJ2-7
V: TRBV27
length: 13
CDR3: CASSLRLNYEQYF
DNA: TGTGCCAGCAGTTTAAGACTGAACTACGAGCAGTACTTC

size: many
D: TRBD2
J: TRBJ2-2
V: TRBV5-4
length: 16
CDR3: CASSYGLAGGYGELFF
DNA: TGTGCCAGCAGCTACGGACTAGCGGGGGGGTACGGGGAGCTGTTTTTT

size: -
D: TRBD2
J: TRBJ2-1
V: TRBV7-9
length: 18
CDR3: CASSSTLRLAGAFNEQFF
DNA: TGTGCCAGCAGCTCCACTCTTAGACTAGCGGGGGCCTTCAATGAGCAGTTCTTC

size: -
D: -
J: TRBJ2-7
V: TRBV5-1
length: 15
CDR3: CASSLELPDTYEQYF
DNA: TGCGCCAGCAGCTTGGAATTACCAGACACCTACGAGCAGTACTTC